This TCR beta chain was obtained from a study of cytomegalovirus exposure and HLA in healthy donors. Trimming took 6 bases from V and 4 from J, leaving 17 bases between them. Looked up from germline, CDR1 is ENHRY and CDR2 is SYGVKD. The CDR3 is made up of 15 amino acids. Sequencing was performed with immunoSEQ multiplex PCR; in TCRdb, only in-frame clones are kept and a portion is missing. This table holds tens of thousands of clones, 90% to 95% found once. This chain joins TRBV10-3 and TRBJ2-3, with D maybe TRBD2 (6 bases). What was sequenced was PBMCs. The clonotype comes from a woman aged 18-30 years in good health and CMV-seropositive. The CDR3 spells CAIRTVQEGSDTQYF. The DNA of the CDR3 is TGTGCCATCAGAACCGTGCAGGAGGGGTCAGATACGCAGTATTTT.